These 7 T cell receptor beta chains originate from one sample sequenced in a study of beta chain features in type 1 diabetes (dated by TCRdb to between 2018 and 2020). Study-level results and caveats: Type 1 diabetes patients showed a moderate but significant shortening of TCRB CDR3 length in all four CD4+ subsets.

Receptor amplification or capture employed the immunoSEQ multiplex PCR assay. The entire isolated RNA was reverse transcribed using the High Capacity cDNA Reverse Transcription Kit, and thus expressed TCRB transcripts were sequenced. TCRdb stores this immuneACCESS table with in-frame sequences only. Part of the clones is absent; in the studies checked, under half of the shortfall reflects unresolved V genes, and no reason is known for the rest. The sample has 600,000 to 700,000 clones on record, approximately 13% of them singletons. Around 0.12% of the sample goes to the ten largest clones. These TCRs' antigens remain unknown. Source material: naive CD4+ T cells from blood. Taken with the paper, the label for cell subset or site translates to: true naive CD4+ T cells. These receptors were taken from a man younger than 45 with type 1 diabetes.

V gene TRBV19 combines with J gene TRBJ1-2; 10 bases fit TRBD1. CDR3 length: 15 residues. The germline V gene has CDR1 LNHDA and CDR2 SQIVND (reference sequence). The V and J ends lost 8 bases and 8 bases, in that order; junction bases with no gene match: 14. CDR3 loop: CASDYGDRGYYGYTF. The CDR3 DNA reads TGTGCCAGTGACTATGGGGACAGGGGTTATTACGGCTACACCTTC.

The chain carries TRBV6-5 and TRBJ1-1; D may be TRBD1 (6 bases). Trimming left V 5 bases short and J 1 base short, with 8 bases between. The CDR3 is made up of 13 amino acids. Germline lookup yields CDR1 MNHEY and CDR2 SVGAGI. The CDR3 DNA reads TGTGCCAGCAGTCCACAGGGGAACACTGAAGCTTTCTTT. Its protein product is CASSPQGNTEAFF.

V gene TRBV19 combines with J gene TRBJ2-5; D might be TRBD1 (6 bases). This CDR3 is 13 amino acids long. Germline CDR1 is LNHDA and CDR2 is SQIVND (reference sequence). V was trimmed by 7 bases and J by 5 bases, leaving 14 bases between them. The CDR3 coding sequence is TGTGCCAGTACCCAAACAGGACAGGAGACCCAGTACTTC. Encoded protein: CASTQTGQETQYF.

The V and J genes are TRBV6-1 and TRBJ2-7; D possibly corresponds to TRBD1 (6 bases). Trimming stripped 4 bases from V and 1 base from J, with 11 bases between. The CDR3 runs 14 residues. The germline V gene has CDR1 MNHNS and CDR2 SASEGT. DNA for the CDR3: TGTGCCAGCAGTGCGGTGGACAGTTCCTACGAGCAGTACTTC. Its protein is CASSAVDSSYEQYF.

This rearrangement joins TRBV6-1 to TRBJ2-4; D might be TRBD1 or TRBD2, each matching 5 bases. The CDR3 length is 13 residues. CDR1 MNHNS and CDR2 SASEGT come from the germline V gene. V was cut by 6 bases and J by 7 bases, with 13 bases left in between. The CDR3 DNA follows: TGTGCCAGCAGGGCTAGAGGGACGAACATTCAGTACTTC. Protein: CASRARGTNIQYF.

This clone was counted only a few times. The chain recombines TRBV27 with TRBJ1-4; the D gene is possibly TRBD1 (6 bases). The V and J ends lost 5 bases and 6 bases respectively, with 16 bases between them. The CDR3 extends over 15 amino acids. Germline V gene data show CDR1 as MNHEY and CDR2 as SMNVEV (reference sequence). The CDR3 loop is CASSPTSGVHEKLFF. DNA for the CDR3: TGTGCCAGCAGTCCCACCTCAGGGGTTCATGAAAAACTGTTTTTT.

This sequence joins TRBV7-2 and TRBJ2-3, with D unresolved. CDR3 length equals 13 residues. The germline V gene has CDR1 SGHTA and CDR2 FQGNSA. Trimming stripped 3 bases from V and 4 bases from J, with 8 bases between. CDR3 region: CASSFDSADTQYF. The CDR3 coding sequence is TGTGCCAGCAGCTTTGACTCTGCAGATACGCAGTATTTT.